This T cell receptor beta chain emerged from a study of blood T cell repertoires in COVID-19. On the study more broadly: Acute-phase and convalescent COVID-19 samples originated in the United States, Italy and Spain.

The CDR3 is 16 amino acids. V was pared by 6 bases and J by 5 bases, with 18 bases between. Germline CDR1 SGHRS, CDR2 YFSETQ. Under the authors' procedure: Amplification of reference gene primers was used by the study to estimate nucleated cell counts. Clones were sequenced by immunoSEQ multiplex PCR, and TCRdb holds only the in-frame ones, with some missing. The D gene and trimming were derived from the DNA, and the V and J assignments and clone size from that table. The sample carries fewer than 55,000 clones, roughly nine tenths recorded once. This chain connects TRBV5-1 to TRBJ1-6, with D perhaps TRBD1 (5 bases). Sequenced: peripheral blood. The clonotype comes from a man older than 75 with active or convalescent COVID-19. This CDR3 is CASKNPAREDNSPLHF. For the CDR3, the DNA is TGCGCCAGCAAGAACCCTGCCAGGGAGGATAATTCACCCCTCCACTTT.